This T cell receptor beta chain was retrieved from a study of CD8 T cells in Susac syndrome. CDR3 size: 15 residues. Germline CDR1 is LNHDA and CDR2 is SQIVND (reference sequence). Trimming shortened V by 3 bases and J by 7 bases, and 18 bases separated the two germline ends. Random hexamers served to reverse transcribe about 0.5 to 1 ug RNA. One entry per CDR3 protein, called by TCRdb with MiXCR from the immunoSEQ multiplex PCR reads. Among some 130,000 distinct CDR3 sequences listed, around 85% were seen once. This TCR derives from a human donor with multiple sclerosis. The chain recombines TRBV19 with TRBJ1-2, with TRBD1 as a possible D gene (5 bases). Input material: CD8+ T cells from PBMCs. The CDR3 sequence: CASSMADSQRGGYTF. The CDR3 DNA sequence: TGTGCCAGTAGTATGGCGGACTCCCAAAGGGGTGGCTACACCTTC.